These 23 T cell receptor beta chains originate from one sample sequenced in a study of OX40 agonist ivuxolimab in advanced cancers. Data came from immunoSEQ multiplex PCR; TCRdb stores just in-frame clones and leaves some out. The sample has roughly 43,000 clones, about four fifths seen once. The source was CD4+ or CD8+ T cells sorted from blood, collected in a trial of the OX40 agonist ivuxolimab. The receptors derive from an adult with an advanced solid tumor such as melanoma, head and neck, liver or kidney cancer.

This rearrangement joins TRBV5-6 to TRBJ2-3, with 10 bases lining up with TRBD2. CDR1 is SGHDT, CDR2 YYEEEE, per germline. The CDR3 runs to 17 residues. The J segment lost 0 bases and the V segment lost 6 bases, leaving 10 bases of the junction unmatched. The CDR3, as DNA: TGTGCCAGCAAGACCGGGACTAGCGTATATAGCACAGATACGCAGTATTTT. Translating it yields CASKTGTSVYSTDTQYF.

V usage is TRBV5-1 and J usage is TRBJ1-5, with 8 bases identical to TRBD1. The CDR3 sequence is 15 residues long. With 0 bases clipped from V and 3 bases from J, the junction kept 2 bases outside the gene matches. The V gene's germline CDR1 is SGHRS and CDR2 YFSETQ. The CDR3 DNA is TGCGCCAGCAGCTTGGGGACAGGGTTCAATCAGCCCCAGCATTTT. Encoded protein: CASSLGTGFNQPQHF.

This sequence joins TRBV6-1 and TRBJ2-4; D is unclear. Trimming took 3 bases from V and 3 from J, leaving 6 bases between them. This CDR3 has 13 residues. In germline, CDR1 is MNHNS, CDR2 SASEGT. CDR3 in amino acids: CASSDNGKNIQYF. CDR3 nucleotides: TGTGCCAGCAGTGATAATGGCAAAAACATTCAGTACTTC.

The chain recombines TRBV30 with TRBJ1-2, with 8 positions matching TRBD1. The CDR3 runs to 12 residues. V gave up 5 bases and J gave up 5 bases; unmatched junction bases: 4. The V gene's germline CDR1 is GTSNPN and CDR2 SVGIG (reference sequence). CDR3 coding DNA: TGTGCCTGGTGGACAGGGTGGTATGGCTACACCTTC. Its protein product is CAWWTGWYGYTF.

The rearrangement links TRBV30 to TRBJ1-3; TRBD1 matches at 8 bases. V trimming: 0 bases; J trimming: 9 bases; junction bases outside the gene matches: 7. The CDR3 has 14 residues. Germline V gene data show CDR1 as GTSNPN and CDR2 as SVGIG (reference sequence). CDR3 DNA: TGTGCCTGGAGTGTACAAACAGGGGGTATCACCATATATTTT. It specifies CAWSVQTGGITIYF.

The V and J genes are TRBV5-6 and TRBJ1-6; D perhaps matches TRBD1 (5 bases). Germline V gene sequence: CDR1 SGHDT, CDR2 YYEEEE. Trimming removed 0 bases at V and 11 bases at J, with 12 bases between. This CDR3 contains 14 residues. The CDR3: CASSLGQFRAPLHF. CDR3 bases: TGTGCCAGCAGCTTGGGACAGTTTAGGGCACCCCTCCACTTT.

The chain carries TRBV7-2 and TRBJ1-1; 11 nucleotides match TRBD1. The CDR3 loop spans 16 amino acids. V shed 5 bases and J 4 bases; nucleotides not matched to a gene: 9. Germline-derived CDR1 and CDR2 are SGHTA and FQGNSA. CDR3: CASSPDRGRDSTEAFF. The DNA of the CDR3 is TGTGCCAGCAGCCCGGACAGGGGGCGGGATAGCACTGAAGCTTTCTTT. The variable domain in full, with the rest retrieved from reference TRBV7-2 and TRBJ1-1, is GAGVSQSPSNKVTEKGKDVELRCDPISGHTALYWYRQSLGQGLEFLIYFQGNSAPDKSGLPSDRFSAERTGGSVSTLTIQRTQQEDSAVYLCASSPDRGRDSTEAFFGQGTRLTVV.

The chain links TRBV11-3 to TRBJ2-7; D not resolved. The CDR3 extends over 13 amino acids. Trimming cost V 5 bases and J 0 bases, with 8 bases left between them. Germline loops: CDR1 SGHNT, CDR2 YENEEA. The CDR3 here is CASSRPPSYEQYF. CDR3 sequence (DNA): TGTGCCAGCAGCCGCCCCCCCTCCTACGAGCAGTACTTC. Together with reference TRBV11-3 and TRBJ2-7, the CDR3 gives the full variable domain: EAGVVQSPRYKIIEKKQPVAFWCNPISGHNTLYWYLQNLGQGPELLIRYENEEAVDDSQLPKDRFSAERLKGVDSTLKIQPAELGDSAVYLCASSRPPSYEQYFGPGTRLTVT.

Only one count was recorded for this clone. The chain links TRBV21-1 to TRBJ2-2; no DNA check was done on the table's D call, TRBD2. TRBV21-1 is a pseudogene segment. The CDR3 has 13 residues. The CDR3: CASSTSNTGELFF. The DNA of the CDR3 is TGTGCCAGCAGCACCTCGAACACCGGGGAGCTGTTTTTT.

By share, this clone ranks as medium-sized (0.01 to 0.1%). The chain employs TRBV7-9 and TRBJ1-1; D may be TRBD1 (5 bases). The V gene lost 5 bases and the J gene lost 4 bases, with 14 bases spanning the gap. This CDR3 is built from 14 residues. The V gene's germline CDR1 is SEHNR and CDR2 FQNEAQ (reference sequence). CDR3 nucleotide sequence: TGTGCCAGCAGCCAGGAAGGGGTTGGCACTGAAGCTTTCTTT. Translated: CASSQEGVGTEAFF.

CDR3 sequence: CATSRGGGEGDTQYF. CDR3 coding DNA: TGTGCCACCAGCAGAGGGGGCGGGGAGGGAGATACGCAGTATTTT. This rearrangement joins TRBV15 to TRBJ2-3; TRBD2 aligns across 7 bases. This CDR3 has 15 amino acids. Trimming took 1 base from V and 5 from J; bases not matched to a gene: 6. CDR1 LNHNV and CDR2 YYDKDF come from the germline V gene (reference sequence).

This sequence joins TRBV5-4 and TRBJ1-1; D may be TRBD1 (6 bases). V gave up 3 bases and J gave up 2 bases, with 17 bases separating them. The CDR3 covers 16 residues. CDR1 and CDR2 from the germline V gene are SGHNT and YYREEE (reference sequence). CDR3 nucleotides: TGTGCCAGCAGCTGGTCCGCTGGACAGCCCAACACTGAAGCTTTCTTT. Translated, it gives CASSWSAGQPNTEAFF.

The chain carries TRBV11-2 and TRBJ1-4; TRBD1 matches 8 bases. The V and J ends lost 5 bases and 3 bases, in that order; junction bases with no gene match: 8. This CDR3 region has 16 residues. Germline CDR1 reads SGHAT; CDR2 reads FQNNGV. The CDR3 bases are TGTGCCAGCAGCCAGCCGGGACAGGTAGCTAATGAAAAACTGTTTTTT. This gives the protein CASSQPGQVANEKLFF. The full variable domain, completed using reference TRBV11-2 and TRBJ1-4, is EAGVAQSPRYKIIEKRQSVAFWCNPISGHATLYWYQQILGQGPKLLIQFQNNGVVDDSQLPKDRFSAERLKGVDSTLKIQPAKLEDSAVYLCASSQPGQVANEKLFFGSGTQLSVL.

CDR3 loop: CASSLMDTEAFF. The CDR3 nucleotides read TGTGCCAGCAGCTTAATGGACACTGAAGCTTTCTTT. V gene TRBV7-9 combines with J gene TRBJ1-1; D uncertain. The length of the CDR3 is 12 residues. Looked up from germline, CDR1 is SEHNR and CDR2 is FQNEAQ (reference sequence). Trimming removed 2 bases from V and 3 bases from J, with 4 bases in between.

The rearrangement joins TRBV11-3 to TRBJ1-3; D not resolved. Trimming took 5 bases from V and 0 from J, leaving 17 bases between them. Germline CDR1 and CDR2: SGHNT and YENEEA. CDR3 size: 17 residues. CDR3 coding DNA: TGTGCCAGCAGCCCCCACGGACCGACCAACTCTGGAAACACCATATATTTT. Translated: CASSPHGPTNSGNTIYF.

This chain links TRBV21-1 with TRBJ1-3; the tabulated D call, TRBD1, remains unverified against the DNA. TRBV21-1 corresponds to a pseudogene. This CDR3 comprises 12 residues. This chain's CDR3 is CASRRQGDTIYF. The CDR3 DNA reads TGTGCCAGCAGGCGACAGGGAGACACCATATATTTT.

The chain combines TRBV15 with TRBJ1-3, with 8 positions matching TRBD1. CDR1 is LNHNV, CDR2 YYDKDF, per germline (reference sequence). The CDR3 length is 15 residues. V trimming: 3 bases; J trimming: 4 bases; junction bases outside the gene matches: 5. This CDR3 reads CATSRDRAAGNTIYF. The CDR3 DNA reads as TGTGCCACCAGCAGGGACAGGGCCGCGGGAAACACCATATATTTT.

This chain connects TRBV11-2 to TRBJ1-2; D is perhaps TRBD1 (5 bases). The V end was cut by 7 bases, the J end by 6 bases, with 18 bases between. Germline values: CDR1 SGHAT, CDR2 FQNNGV. The CDR3 loop spans 14 amino acids. The CDR3 DNA sequence: TGTGCCAGCACCTGGGTGGGGCGGTCGGATGGCTACACCTTC. Its protein product is CASTWVGRSDGYTF.

The chain combines TRBV11-3 with TRBJ1-4; TRBD1 matches at 8 bases. The ends lost 5 bases at V and 0 bases at J; junction bases unmatched: 8. CDR1 and CDR2 from the germline V gene are SGHNT and YENEEA. The CDR3 has 17 amino acids. As DNA, the CDR3 is TGTGCCAGCAGCCTCAGGGGGCTTTTAGCAACTAATGAAAAACTGTTTTTT. Amino acid sequence: CASSLRGLLATNEKLFF.

This chain joins TRBV7-9 and TRBJ1-3, with TRBD1 identical over 11 bases. With 5 bases clipped from V and 2 bases from J, the junction kept 11 bases outside the gene matches. CDR1 and CDR2 from the germline V gene are SEHNR and FQNEAQ (reference sequence). There are 18 residues in the CDR3. CDR3: CASSPGTGGTFTGNTIYF. The CDR3 DNA sequence: TGTGCCAGCAGCCCCGGGACAGGGGGAACTTTTACTGGAAACACCATATATTTT. The complete variable domain, with remaining parts taken from reference TRBV7-9 and TRBJ1-3, reads DTGVSQNPRHKITKRGQNVTFRCDPISEHNRLYWYRQTLGQGPEFLTYFQNEAQLEKSRLLSDRFSAERPKGSFSTLEIQRTEQGDSAMYLCASSPGTGGTFTGNTIYFGEGSWLTVV.

This clone has just a few counts. V gene TRBV19 combines with J gene TRBJ2-5; TRBD1 might be the D (6 bases). Germline-derived CDR1 and CDR2 are LNHDA and SQIVND (reference sequence). V lost 1 base, J lost 5 bases, and 20 bases lay in between. This CDR3 region has 17 residues. CDR3 sequence reads: CASSIASSGVGRETQYF. In DNA, the CDR3 is TGTGCCAGTAGTATAGCTAGCTCAGGGGTCGGTCGGGAGACCCAGTACTTC.

This rearrangement joins TRBV6-1 to TRBJ1-6; D is undetermined. CDR3 length: 16 amino acids. Germline V gene lookup returns CDR1 MNHNS and CDR2 SASEGT. Trimming took off 3 bases at V and 0 bases at J, with 9 bases between the two ends. CDR3 residues: CASSDSSSSYNSPLHF. Here the CDR3 DNA reads TGTGCCAGCAGTGATTCCTCCAGCTCCTATAATTCACCCCTCCACTTT.

The chain joins TRBV2 to TRBJ2-3, with 12 bases lining up with TRBD2. CDR1 is SNHLY, CDR2 FYNNEI, per germline. The CDR3 has 19 amino acids. V lost 7 bases to trimming and J lost 2 bases; unmatched junction nucleotides: 16. The CDR3 loop reads CASKVFLAGGTRITDTQYF. The CDR3 coding sequence is TGTGCCAGCAAAGTCTTCCTAGCGGGGGGGACCAGAATCACAGATACGCAGTATTTT.